The 19 T cell receptor beta chains listed next were all sequenced from one sample in a study of cytomegalovirus exposure and HLA in healthy donors. The primer mix had 60 Vbeta and 13 Jbeta primers. This table comes from immunoSEQ multiplex PCR, and its TCRdb copy is limited to in-frame clones, with some not included. The sample comprises more than 110,000 clones, around 80% of which are singletons, and roughly 1.2% rests with the top ten. Sequencing input: PBMCs. The source of these receptors is a male donor in good health and CMV-seropositive.

This clone was picked up a small number of times. This rearrangement joins TRBV18 to TRBJ2-3, with TRBD2 matching 7 bases. Germline assignment: CDR1 KGHSH and CDR2 LQKENI. The CDR3 contains 16 residues. Trimming cost V 2 bases and J 5 bases; bases outside gene matches: 10. CDR3 bases: TGTGCCAGCTCACCAGGTCTAGCGGAGGTGGGAGATACGCAGTATTTT. It codes for CASSPGLAEVGDTQYF.

This chain joins TRBV7-8 and TRBJ2-3; 15 bases fit TRBD2. Trimming at V came to 4 bases and at J to 2 bases, leaving 7 bases not matched to a gene. This CDR3 spans 18 amino acids. The V gene's germline CDR1 is SGHVS and CDR2 FQNEAQ. CDR3 bases: TGTGCCAGCAGCTATGGACTAGCGGGAGGGCAGAACACAGATACGCAGTATTTT. It codes for CASSYGLAGGQNTDTQYF.

The V gene is TRBV5-1, the J gene TRBJ1-4; D uncertain. This CDR3 has 15 amino acids. Germline CDR1 SGHRS, CDR2 YFSETQ. The ends were cut back, 2 bases at V and 8 bases at J, with 16 bases in the middle. The CDR3 DNA sequence: TGCGCCAGCAGCTTCCGACGGAACCTCGGGGAAAAACTGTTTTTT. It is translated as CASSFRRNLGEKLFF.

This chain links TRBV7-4 with TRBJ2-1; 11 nucleotides match TRBD1. V lost 5 bases, J lost 6 bases, and 9 bases stayed unmatched. CDR1 and CDR2 (germline): SGHVT, SQSDAQ. This CDR3 comprises 16 residues. In nucleotides, the CDR3 is TGTGCCAGCAGCCAGCCACGGGGACAGGGGGTCAATGAGCAGTTCTTC. It specifies CASSQPRGQGVNEQFF.

The DNA for the CDR3 is TGTGCCAGCAGCCCTAGCCCCCCCGGGACAGGCACAGATACGCAGTATTTT. Amino acid sequence: CASSPSPPGTGTDTQYF. The chain is built from TRBV9 and TRBJ2-3, with 7 positions matching TRBD1. With 4 bases clipped from V and 1 base from J, the junction kept 12 bases outside the gene matches. CDR1 and CDR2 (germline): SGDLS, YYNGEE. The CDR3 totals 17 residues.

The J gene is TRBJ2-2, the V gene TRBV7-3; 7 bases match TRBD2. J lost 5 bases, V lost 3 bases, and 3 bases had no gene match. Looked up from germline, CDR1 is SGHTA and CDR2 is FQGTGA. The CDR3 runs 14 residues. The CDR3 reads CASSLAGATGELFF. Here the CDR3 DNA reads TGTGCCAGCAGCTTGGCGGGAGCTACCGGGGAGCTGTTTTTT.

This chain uses TRBV2 with TRBJ1-5; no clear D gene. This CDR3 has 13 amino acids. Looked up from germline, CDR1 is SNHLY and CDR2 is FYNNEI. V gave up 4 bases and J gave up 5 bases, with 9 bases separating them. The CDR3 sequence is CASSGSPDQPQHF. CDR3 DNA sequence: TGTGCCAGCAGTGGGTCCCCAGATCAGCCCCAGCATTTT. The whole variable domain, filled in from reference TRBV2 and TRBJ1-5, reads EPEVTQTPSHQVTQMGQEVILRCVPISNHLYFYWYRQILGQKVEFLVSFYNNEISEKSEIFDDQFSVERPDGSNFTLKIRSTKLEDSAMYFCASSGSPDQPQHFGDGTRLSIL.

The chain carries TRBV6-5 and TRBJ2-1, with 15 positions matching TRBD2. Per the germline V gene, CDR1 is MNHEY and CDR2 is SVGAGI. J lost 15 bases, V lost 5 bases, and 8 bases had no gene match. The length of the CDR3 is 14 residues. DNA for the CDR3: TGTGCCAGCAGTCCGCGGACTAGCGGGAGGGGGGGGTTCTTC. Protein product: CASSPRTSGRGGFF.

The chain combines TRBV11-2 with TRBJ2-3; D possibly corresponds to TRBD2 (7 bases). This CDR3 is 17 amino acids long. Germline V gene sequence: CDR1 SGHAT, CDR2 FQNNGV. The V end lost 4 bases, the J end lost 0 bases, and 17 bases lay between the germline ends. CDR3 bases: TGTGCCAGCAGCTACGGTGGGGGCGGGGGAAGCACAGATACGCAGTATTTT. Protein product: CASSYGGGGGSTDTQYF.

The chain employs TRBV13 and TRBJ2-1, with 14 nucleotides matching TRBD2. The V gene's germline CDR1 is PRHDT and CDR2 FYEKMQ (reference sequence). Losses at the gene ends were 4 bases for V and 2 bases for J; bases not matched to a gene: 7. There are 18 residues in the CDR3. The CDR3 bases are TGTGCCAGCAGCTCCTGGACTAGCGGGGGGATGACCTACAATGAGCAGTTCTTC. This translates into CASSSWTSGGMTYNEQFF.

The chain employs TRBV5-4 and TRBJ2-7; D remains ambiguous. V was trimmed by 0 bases and J by 7 bases, leaving 14 bases between them. The CDR3 loop spans 14 amino acids. Germline assignment: CDR1 SGHNT and CDR2 YYREEE (reference sequence). The CDR3 protein is CASSLEVGPREQYF. In DNA, the CDR3 is TGTGCCAGCAGCTTGGAGGTGGGTCCTAGGGAGCAGTACTTC.

The chain employs TRBV5-1 and TRBJ2-1; 7 bases line up with TRBD2. Germline V gene sequence: CDR1 SGHRS, CDR2 YFSETQ. The CDR3 extends over 15 amino acids. V was pared by 1 base and J by 0 bases, with 1 base of the junction left unmatched. The CDR3 reads CASSLWGGSYNEQFF. In DNA form, the CDR3 reads TGCGCCAGCAGCTTGTGGGGGGGCTCCTACAATGAGCAGTTCTTC.

This chain joins TRBV5-1 and TRBJ2-2; D call uncertain. The V end lost 9 bases, the J end lost 2 bases, and 8 bases lay between the germline ends. From germline, CDR1 is SGHRS and CDR2 YFSETQ. The CDR3 loop spans 12 amino acids. The CDR3 protein is CAITRNTGELFF. In DNA, the CDR3 is TGCGCCATTACAAGAAACACCGGGGAGCTGTTTTTT.

This rearrangement joins TRBV15 to TRBJ1-1; TRBD1 matches 8 bases. V trimming: 0 bases; J trimming: 5 bases; junction bases outside the gene matches: 8. Germline assignment: CDR1 LNHNV and CDR2 YYDKDF (reference sequence). The CDR3 runs to 16 residues. The CDR3 DNA reads TGTGCCACCAGCAGAGAGCAGGGGGCAGGCGGAACTGAAGCTTTCTTT. Protein sequence: CATSREQGAGGTEAFF.

Only a few counts were recorded for this clone. The V and J genes are TRBV12-5 and TRBJ2-7; 9 nucleotides line up with TRBD2. The CDR3 runs to 16 residues. The germline CDR1 and CDR2 sequences are LGHNT and FRNRAP. Trimming at V came to 0 bases and at J to 4 bases, leaving 7 bases not matched to a gene. The DNA for the CDR3 is TGTGCTAGTGGTTTGGTATTGGCTAGCGGGGCTTACGAGCAGTACTTC. Amino acids: CASGLVLASGAYEQYF.

This clone appeared a few times. Other DNA sequences of this sample code for an identical CDR3. V is TRBV9 and J is TRBJ1-4, with 8 positions matching TRBD1. V dropped 0 bases and J dropped 6; count of bases not matched to a gene: 1. The length of the CDR3 is 14 residues. Germline CDR1 and CDR2: SGDLS and YYNGEE. Here the CDR3 reads CASSVGTGYEKLFF. In DNA form, the CDR3 reads TGTGCCAGCAGCGTAGGGACAGGGTATGAAAAACTGTTTTTT. Drawing the rest from reference TRBV9 and TRBJ1-4, the complete variable domain is DSGVTQTPKHLITATGQRVTLRCSPRSGDLSVYWYQQSLDQGLQFLIQYYNGEERAKGNILERFSAQQFPDLHSELNLSSLELGDSALYFCASSVGTGYEKLFFGSGTQLSVL.

This clone came up a few times. This chain joins TRBV25-1 and TRBJ2-7; unclear D gene. Germline lookup yields CDR1 MGHDK and CDR2 SYGVNS. CDR3 length: 13 residues. Trimming cost V 4 bases and J 4 bases, with 11 bases left between them. For the CDR3, the DNA is TGTGCCAGCAGTGCGTCTTCCCGTTACGAGCAGTACTTC. Its translation: CASSASSRYEQYF.

The rearrangement uses TRBV27 and TRBJ2-7; 8 nucleotides agree with TRBD2. Germline V gives CDR1 MNHEY, CDR2 SMNVEV (reference sequence). The CDR3 runs to 19 residues. The V gene end was trimmed by 0 bases and the J gene end by 0 bases; junction bases not matched to a gene: 13. Written as DNA, the CDR3 is TGTGCCAGCAGTTTATCGAGGCAGCTAGCGGGCCTGAGCTCCTACGAGCAGTACTTC. It encodes CASSLSRQLAGLSSYEQYF.

This chain links TRBV27 with TRBJ2-5; 8 bases match TRBD1. The DNA end is more similar to TRBJ2-7, so the J call may be wrong. Germline lookup yields CDR1 MNHEY and CDR2 SMNVEV (reference sequence). The CDR3 consists of 13 residues. Written as DNA, the CDR3 is TGTGCCAGCAGCCAGGGACAGGCATACGAGCAGTACTTC. Residues: CASSQGQAYEQYF.